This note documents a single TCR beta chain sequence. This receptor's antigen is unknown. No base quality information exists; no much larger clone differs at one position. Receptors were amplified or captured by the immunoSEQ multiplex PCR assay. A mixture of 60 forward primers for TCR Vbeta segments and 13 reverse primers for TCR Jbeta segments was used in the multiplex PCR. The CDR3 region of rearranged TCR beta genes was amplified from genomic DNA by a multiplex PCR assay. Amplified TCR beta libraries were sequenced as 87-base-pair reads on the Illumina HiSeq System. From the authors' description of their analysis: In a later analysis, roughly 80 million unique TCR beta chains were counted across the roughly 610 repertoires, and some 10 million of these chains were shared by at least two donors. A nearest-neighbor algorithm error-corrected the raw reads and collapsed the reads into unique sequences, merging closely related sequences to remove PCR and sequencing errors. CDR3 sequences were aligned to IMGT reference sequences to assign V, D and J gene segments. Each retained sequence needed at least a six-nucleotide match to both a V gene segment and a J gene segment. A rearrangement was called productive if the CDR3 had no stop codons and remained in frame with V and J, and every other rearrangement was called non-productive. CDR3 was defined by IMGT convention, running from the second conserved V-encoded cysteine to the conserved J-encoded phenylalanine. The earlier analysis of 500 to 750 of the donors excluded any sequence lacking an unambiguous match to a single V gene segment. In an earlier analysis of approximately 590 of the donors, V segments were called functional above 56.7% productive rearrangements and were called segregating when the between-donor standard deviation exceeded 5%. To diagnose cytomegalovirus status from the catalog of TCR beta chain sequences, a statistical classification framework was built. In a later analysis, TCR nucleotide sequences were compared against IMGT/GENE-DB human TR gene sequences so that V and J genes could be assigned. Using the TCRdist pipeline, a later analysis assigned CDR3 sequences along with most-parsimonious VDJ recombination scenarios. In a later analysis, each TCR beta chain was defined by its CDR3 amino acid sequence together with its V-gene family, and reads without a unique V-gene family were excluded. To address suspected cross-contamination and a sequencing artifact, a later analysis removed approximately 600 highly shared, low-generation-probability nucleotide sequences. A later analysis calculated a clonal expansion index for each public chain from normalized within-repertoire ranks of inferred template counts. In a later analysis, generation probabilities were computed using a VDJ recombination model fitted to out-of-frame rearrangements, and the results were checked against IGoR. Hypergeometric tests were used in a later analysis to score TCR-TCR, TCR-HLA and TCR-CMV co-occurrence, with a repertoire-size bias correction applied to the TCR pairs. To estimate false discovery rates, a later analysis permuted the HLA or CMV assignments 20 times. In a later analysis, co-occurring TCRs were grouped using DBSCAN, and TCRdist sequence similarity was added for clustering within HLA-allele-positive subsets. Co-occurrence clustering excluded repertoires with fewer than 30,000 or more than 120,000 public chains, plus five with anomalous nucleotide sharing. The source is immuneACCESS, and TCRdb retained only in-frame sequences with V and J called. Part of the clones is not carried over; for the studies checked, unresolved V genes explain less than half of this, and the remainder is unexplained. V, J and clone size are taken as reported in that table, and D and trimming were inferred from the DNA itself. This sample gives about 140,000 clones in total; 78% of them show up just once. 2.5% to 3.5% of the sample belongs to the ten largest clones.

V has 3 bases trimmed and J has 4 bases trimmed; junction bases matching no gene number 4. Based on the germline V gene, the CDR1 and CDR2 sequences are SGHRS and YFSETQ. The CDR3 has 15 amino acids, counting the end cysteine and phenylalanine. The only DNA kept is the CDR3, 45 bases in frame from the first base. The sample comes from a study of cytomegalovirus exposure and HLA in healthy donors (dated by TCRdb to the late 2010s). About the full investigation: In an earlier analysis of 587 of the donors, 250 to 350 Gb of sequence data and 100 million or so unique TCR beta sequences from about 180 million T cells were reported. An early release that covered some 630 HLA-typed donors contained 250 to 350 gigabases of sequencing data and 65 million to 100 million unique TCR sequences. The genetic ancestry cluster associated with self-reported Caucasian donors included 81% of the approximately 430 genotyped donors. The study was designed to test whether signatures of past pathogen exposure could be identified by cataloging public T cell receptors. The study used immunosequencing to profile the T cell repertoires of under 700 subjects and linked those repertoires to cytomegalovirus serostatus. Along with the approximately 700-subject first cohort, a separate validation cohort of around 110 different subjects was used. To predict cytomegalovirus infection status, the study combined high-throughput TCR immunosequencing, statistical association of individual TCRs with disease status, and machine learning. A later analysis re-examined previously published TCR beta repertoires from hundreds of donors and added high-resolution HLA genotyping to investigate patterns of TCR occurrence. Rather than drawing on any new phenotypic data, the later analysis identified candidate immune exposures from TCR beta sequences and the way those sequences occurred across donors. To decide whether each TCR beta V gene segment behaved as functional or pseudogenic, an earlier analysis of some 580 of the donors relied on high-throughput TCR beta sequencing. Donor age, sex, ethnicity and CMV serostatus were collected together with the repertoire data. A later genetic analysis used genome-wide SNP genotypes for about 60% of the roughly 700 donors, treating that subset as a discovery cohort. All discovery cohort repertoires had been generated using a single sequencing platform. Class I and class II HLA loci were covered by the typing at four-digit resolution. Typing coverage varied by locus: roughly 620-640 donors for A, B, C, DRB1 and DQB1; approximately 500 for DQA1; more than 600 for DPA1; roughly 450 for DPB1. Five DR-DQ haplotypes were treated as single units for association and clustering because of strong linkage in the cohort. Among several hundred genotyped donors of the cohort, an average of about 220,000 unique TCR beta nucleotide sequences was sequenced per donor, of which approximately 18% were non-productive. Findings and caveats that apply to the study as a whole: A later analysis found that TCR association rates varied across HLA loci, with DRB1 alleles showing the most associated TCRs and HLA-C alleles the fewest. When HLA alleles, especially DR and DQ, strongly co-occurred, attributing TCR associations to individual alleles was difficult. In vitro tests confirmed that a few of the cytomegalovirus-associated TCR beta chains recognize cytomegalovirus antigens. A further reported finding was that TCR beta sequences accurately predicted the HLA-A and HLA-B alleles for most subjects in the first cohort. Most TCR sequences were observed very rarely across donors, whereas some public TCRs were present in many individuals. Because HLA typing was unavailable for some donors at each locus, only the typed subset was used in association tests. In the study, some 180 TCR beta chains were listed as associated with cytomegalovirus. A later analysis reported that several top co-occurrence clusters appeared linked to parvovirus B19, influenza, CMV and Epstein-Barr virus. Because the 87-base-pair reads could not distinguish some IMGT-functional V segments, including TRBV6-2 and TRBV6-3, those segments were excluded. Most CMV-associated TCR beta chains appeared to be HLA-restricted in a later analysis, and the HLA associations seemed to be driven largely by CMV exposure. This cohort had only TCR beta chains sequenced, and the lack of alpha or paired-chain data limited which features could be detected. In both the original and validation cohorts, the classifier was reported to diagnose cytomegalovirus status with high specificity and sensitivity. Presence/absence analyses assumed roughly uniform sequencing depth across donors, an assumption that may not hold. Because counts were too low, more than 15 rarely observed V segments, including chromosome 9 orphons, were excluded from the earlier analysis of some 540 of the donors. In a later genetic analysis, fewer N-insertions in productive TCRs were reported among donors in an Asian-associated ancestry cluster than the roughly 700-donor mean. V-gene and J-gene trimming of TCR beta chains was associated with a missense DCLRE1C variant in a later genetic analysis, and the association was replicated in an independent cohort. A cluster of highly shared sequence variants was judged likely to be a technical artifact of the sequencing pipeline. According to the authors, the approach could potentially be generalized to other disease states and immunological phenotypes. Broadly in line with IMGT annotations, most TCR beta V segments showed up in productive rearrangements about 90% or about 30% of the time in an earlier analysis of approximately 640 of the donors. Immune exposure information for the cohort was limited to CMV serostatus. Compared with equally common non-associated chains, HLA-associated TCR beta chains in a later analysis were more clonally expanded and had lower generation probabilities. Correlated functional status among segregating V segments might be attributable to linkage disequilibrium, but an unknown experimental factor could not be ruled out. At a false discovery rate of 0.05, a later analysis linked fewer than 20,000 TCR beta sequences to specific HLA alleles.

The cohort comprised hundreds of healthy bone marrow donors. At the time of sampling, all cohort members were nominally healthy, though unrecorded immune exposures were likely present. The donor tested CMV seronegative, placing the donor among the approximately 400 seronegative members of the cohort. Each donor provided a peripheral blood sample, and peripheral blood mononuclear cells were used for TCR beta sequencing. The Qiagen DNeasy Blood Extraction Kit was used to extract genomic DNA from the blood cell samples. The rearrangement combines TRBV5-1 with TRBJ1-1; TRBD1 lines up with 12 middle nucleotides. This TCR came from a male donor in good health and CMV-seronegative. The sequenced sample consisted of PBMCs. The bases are TGCGCCAGCAGCTGGGGACAGGGGGCGGTCACTGAAGCTTTCTTT. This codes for CASSWGQGAVTEAFF.